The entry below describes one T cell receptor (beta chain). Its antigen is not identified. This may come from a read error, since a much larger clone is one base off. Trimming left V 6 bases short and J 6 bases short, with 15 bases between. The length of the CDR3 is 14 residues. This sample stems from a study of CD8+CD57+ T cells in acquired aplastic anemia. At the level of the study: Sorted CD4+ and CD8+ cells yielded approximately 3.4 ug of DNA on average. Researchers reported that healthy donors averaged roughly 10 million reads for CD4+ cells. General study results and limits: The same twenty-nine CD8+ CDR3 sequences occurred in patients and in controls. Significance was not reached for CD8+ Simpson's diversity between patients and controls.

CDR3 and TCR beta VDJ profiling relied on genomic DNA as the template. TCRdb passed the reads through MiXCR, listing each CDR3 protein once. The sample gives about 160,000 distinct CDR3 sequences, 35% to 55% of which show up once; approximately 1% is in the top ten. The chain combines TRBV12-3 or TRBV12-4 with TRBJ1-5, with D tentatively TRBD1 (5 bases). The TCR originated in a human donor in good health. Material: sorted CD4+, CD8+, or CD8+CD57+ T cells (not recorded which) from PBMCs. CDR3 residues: CASRAQAFGQPQHF. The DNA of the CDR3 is TGTGCCAGCAGGGCACAGGCTTTCGGTCAGCCCCAGCATTTT.